This T cell receptor (beta chain) was identified during a study of blood T cell repertoires in COVID-19. Study summary: From the United States, Italy and Spain came samples of acute and convalescent COVID-19. The analysed material was cDNA or gDNA that came from T cells, B-cell-depleted T cells, or PBMCs.

In the source study's methods: Reference gene primers were amplified, and this amplification served to estimate nucleated cell counts. Measured with immunoSEQ multiplex PCR; TCRdb has only the in-frame clones, and not every one. V, J and clone size are taken as reported in that table, and D and trimming were inferred from the DNA itself. The sample holds 80,000 or so clones; roughly nine tenths are singletons and the top ten take approximately 1.8%. In germline, CDR1 is SGHTA, CDR2 FQGNSA. CDR3 length: 18 residues. Trimming removed 3 bases from V and 0 bases from J; junction bases left unmatched: 7. Sequencing was carried out using peripheral blood. The V call is TRBV7-2, the J call TRBJ2-1; 11 bases are shared with TRBD2. The receptor's source is a woman aged 60-75 years with acute or convalescent COVID-19. CDR3 sequence reads: CASSFLTSGGPSYNEQFF. The CDR3 bases are TGTGCCAGCAGCTTTTTAACTAGCGGGGGACCCTCCTACAATGAGCAGTTCTTC.